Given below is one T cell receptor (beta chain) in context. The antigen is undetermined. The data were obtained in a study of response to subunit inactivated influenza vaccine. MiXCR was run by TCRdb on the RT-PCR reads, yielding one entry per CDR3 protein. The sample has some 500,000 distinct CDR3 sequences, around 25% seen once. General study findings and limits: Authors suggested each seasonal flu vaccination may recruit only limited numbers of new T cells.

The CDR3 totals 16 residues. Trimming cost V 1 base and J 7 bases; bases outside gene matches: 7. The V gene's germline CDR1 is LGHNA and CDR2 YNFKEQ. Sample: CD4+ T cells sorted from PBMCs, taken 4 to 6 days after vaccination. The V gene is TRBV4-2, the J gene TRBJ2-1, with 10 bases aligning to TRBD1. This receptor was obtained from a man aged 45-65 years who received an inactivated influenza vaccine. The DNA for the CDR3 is TGTGCCAGCAGCCAAGCTTTAGGGACAGGGGAAAATGAGCAGTTCTTC. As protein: CASSQALGTGENEQFF.